This is a list of T cell receptor beta chains from one sample in a study of identical twins. TCRdb redid the calling of the 5' RACE reads with MiXCR, one entry per CDR3 protein. The sample holds roughly 1,500,000 distinct CDR3 sequences, roughly a third seen once. The specimen was cord blood. These receptors were obtained from a newborn girl in good health. The CDR3 runs from the conserved cysteine through the conserved F or W. A D gene is named only where the DNA matches it firmly. Not all rows give a size; the values are once, few, many and, for expanded clones, a class.

D gene: TRBD2
clone size: -
J gene: TRBJ2-7
V gene: TRBV5-1
CDR3 DNA: TGCGCCAGCAGCTTCCTAGCGGGAAAAAGAGGCAATGAGCAGTACTTC
CDR3 protein: CASSFLAGKRGNEQYF

D gene: TRBD2
clone size: -
J gene: TRBJ2-7
V gene: TRBV19
CDR3 DNA: TGTGCCAGTAGTATGATGGGGGAGCGGGAAAAATACGAGCAGTACTTC
CDR3 protein: CASSMMGEREKYEQYF

D gene: -
clone size: few
J gene: TRBJ2-1
V gene: TRBV21-1
CDR3 DNA: TGTGCCAGCAGCAAAAAGACAGCTCCTAGGAGGTGCTCCTACAATGAGCAGTTCTTC
CDR3 protein: CASSKKTAPRRCSYNEQFF

D gene: TRBD1
clone size: few
J gene: TRBJ2-6
V gene: TRBV6-1
CDR3 DNA: TGTGCCAGCAGGCTACAGGGGGCGCTCCCTAAGTCCTCTGGGGCCAACGTCCTGACTTTC
CDR3 protein: CASRLQGALPKSSGANVLTF

D gene: -
clone size: -
J gene: TRBJ2-7
V gene: TRBV7-2
CDR3 DNA: TGTGCCAGCAGCTCGCGACTAGGTTCCTACAATGAGCAGTACTTC
CDR3 protein: CASSSRLGSYNEQYF

D gene: -
clone size: -
J gene: TRBJ1-2
V gene: TRBV5-1
CDR3 DNA: TGCGCCAGCAGCTTGGAGCAAGGGGCGGGCTACACCTTC
CDR3 protein: CASSLEQGAGYTF

D gene: -
clone size: -
J gene: TRBJ2-4
V gene: TRBV7-2
CDR3 DNA: TGTGCCAGCAGCTTAGACTGGGGGGCCGAGAACATTCAGTACTTC
CDR3 protein: CASSLDWGAENIQYF

D gene: TRBD2
clone size: few
J gene: TRBJ2-3
V gene: TRBV29-1
CDR3 DNA: TGCAGCGTCGCGGGGACTAGCGGGTCTAGCACAGATACGCAGTATTTT
CDR3 protein: CSVAGTSGSSTDTQYF

D gene: -
clone size: -
J gene: TRBJ1-6
V gene: TRBV20-1
CDR3 DNA: TGCAGTGCTAGAGAAGGTGGCAACCCGGGGTCACCCCTCCACTTT
CDR3 protein: CSAREGGNPGSPLHF

D gene: -
clone size: many
J gene: TRBJ2-5
V gene: TRBV7-8
CDR3 DNA: TGTGCCAGCAGCGCAGGGACTTACCAAGAGACCCAGTACTTC
CDR3 protein: CASSAGTYQETQYF

D gene: -
clone size: few
J gene: TRBJ1-2
V gene: TRBV20-1
CDR3 DNA: TGCAGTGCACCCACCCGGGAGACGGCGGGCGGCTACACCTTC
CDR3 protein: CSAPTRETAGGYTF

D gene: -
clone size: -
J gene: TRBJ2-7
V gene: TRBV10-2
CDR3 DNA: TGCGCCAGCAGTGAGGAAGGTAACTCCTACGAGCAGTACTTC
CDR3 protein: CASSEEGNSYEQYF

D gene: -
clone size: -
J gene: TRBJ2-2
V gene: TRBV7-2
CDR3 DNA: TGTGCCAGCAGCCCCGGGACTCGGAACACCGGGGAGCTGTTTTTT
CDR3 protein: CASSPGTRNTGELFF

D gene: -
clone size: -
J gene: TRBJ2-1
V gene: TRBV7-8
CDR3 DNA: TGTGCCAGCATCAAAGGGCGTTTAGACAATGAGCAGTTCTTC
CDR3 protein: CASIKGRLDNEQFF

D gene: -
clone size: few
J gene: TRBJ1-5
V gene: TRBV2
CDR3 DNA: TGTGCCAGCAGTGTCGAGGGTTTAAATCAGCCCCAGCATTTT
CDR3 protein: CASSVEGLNQPQHF

D gene: -
clone size: many
J gene: TRBJ2-3
V gene: TRBV10-3
CDR3 DNA: TGTGCCATCAGTGAGGGACAGCCGGCAGATACGCAGTATTTT
CDR3 protein: CAISEGQPADTQYF